The text below deals with one T cell receptor (beta chain). Antigen specificity is unknown. Germline CDR1 reads KGHSH; CDR2 reads LQKENI. The length of the CDR3 is 13 residues. V lost 3 bases, J lost 6 bases, and 9 bases lay in between. These data are taken from a study of T cell responses to AZD1222 COVID-19 vaccine. Sequencing used immunoSEQ multiplex PCR; TCRdb keeps in-frame clones, though not all of them. The table has approximately 120,000 clones, roughly nine tenths seen once. Whole-study results and caveats: Spike-specific TCR breadth and depth went up after people got two AZD1222 doses. Only a handful of AZD1222 recipients, several in all, had baseline seropositivity. Nearly half of spike-specific TCRs reportedly go after variant regions that carry no mutations.

The sample here was peripheral blood, taken on day 0 of AZD1222 vaccination. This sequence joins TRBV18 and TRBJ1-5, with D perhaps matching TRBD1 (5 bases). The receptor's source is an adult in good health. This CDR3 reads CASSPQGSQPQHF. CDR3 DNA sequence: TGTGCCAGCTCACCCCAGGGTAGTCAGCCCCAGCATTTT.